Given below is one T cell receptor (beta chain) in context. The data were obtained in a study of blood T cell repertoires in COVID-19. The CDR3 is made up of 13 amino acids. V trimming: 6 bases; J trimming: 7 bases; junction bases outside the gene matches: 8. The germline gives CDR1 KGHSH, CDR2 LQKENI. Measured with immunoSEQ multiplex PCR; TCRdb has only the in-frame clones, and not every one. The table shows approximately 300,000 clones, with roughly 90% occurring only once. The TCR originated in a man aged 25 to 40 with acute or convalescent COVID-19. The V gene is TRBV18, the J gene TRBJ1-2; 7 bases match TRBD1. The specimen sequenced was peripheral blood. The CDR3 here is CASSPDRATGYTF. In DNA, the CDR3 is TGTGCCAGCTCCCCAGACAGGGCTACTGGCTACACCTTC.